The 22 T cell receptor beta chains below come from one sample, sequenced in a study of T cell responses to AZD1222 COVID-19 vaccine. Assay used: immunoSEQ multiplex PCR; TCRdb lists only in-frame clones, some missing. The data contain over 50,000 clones, approximately 85% of them singletons. The sequenced sample was peripheral blood, obtained 28 days after the second AZD1222 dose. The receptors originated from an adult who received the AZD1222 COVID-19 vaccine.

This chain links TRBV2 with TRBJ2-1; TRBD1 aligns across 9 bases. The CDR3 length is 15 residues. V was clipped by 6 bases and J by 0 bases; unmatched bases: 3. The germline V gene encodes CDR1 SNHLY and CDR2 FYNNEI. Here the CDR3 DNA reads TGTGCCAGCAGCCGGGACAGGGACTCCTACAATGAGCAGTTCTTC. Protein product: CASSRDRDSYNEQFF.

V and J are TRBV4-2 and TRBJ1-5; the D gene is possibly TRBD1 (5 bases). This CDR3 comprises 17 residues. Germline CDR1 reads LGHNA; CDR2 reads YNFKEQ. V gave up 0 bases and J gave up 2 bases, with 14 bases separating them. The CDR3 reads CASSQDLFGDRNQPQHF. The CDR3 nucleotides read TGTGCCAGCAGCCAAGATCTTTTCGGGGACCGCAATCAGCCCCAGCATTTT.

V is TRBV24-1 and J is TRBJ1-1; tentative D call: TRBD1 (5 bases). Trimming removed 10 bases at V and 7 bases at J, with 15 bases between. Germline loops: CDR1 KGHDR, CDR2 SFDVKD. This CDR3 contains 12 residues. The CDR3 DNA reads as TGTGCCACGGGCTCCAGGGTGGGTGAAGCTTTCTTT. Translation: CATGSRVGEAFF.

In its sample, this clone ranks as medium-sized. This chain connects TRBV27 to TRBJ2-7; D might be TRBD1 or TRBD2, each matching 5 bases. Germline V gives CDR1 MNHEY, CDR2 SMNVEV (reference sequence). V was trimmed by 6 bases and J by 6 bases, leaving 12 bases between them. This CDR3 region has 12 residues. The CDR3 DNA follows: TGTGCCAGCAGAGTTGGGACCGCCGAGCAGTACTTC. This translates into CASRVGTAEQYF.

The rearrangement links TRBV28 to TRBJ1-3, with D unresolved. V lost 7 bases, J lost 0 bases, and 19 bases lay in between. The CDR3 covers 17 residues. Per germline, CDR1 MDHEN and CDR2 SYDVKM. CDR3 residues: CASTLVGTVPSGNTIYF. CDR3 coding DNA: TGTGCCAGCACCCTAGTAGGAACTGTACCCTCTGGAAACACCATATATTTT.

The table lists this clone with a few counts. The V and J genes are TRBV29-1 and TRBJ2-7; 10 bases fit TRBD2. V lost 6 bases and J lost 6; bases outside the gene matches: 11. The CDR3 spans 14 residues. Germline V gives CDR1 SQVTM, CDR2 ANQGSEA. CDR3 residues: CSVAGASGSPEQYF. CDR3 bases: TGCAGCGTGGCCGGGGCTAGCGGGAGTCCCGAGCAGTACTTC.

The V and J genes are TRBV20-1 and TRBJ2-7; 10 bases line up with TRBD1. Looked up from germline, CDR1 is DFQATT and CDR2 is SNEGSKA (reference sequence). Trimming removed 3 bases from V and 7 bases from J; junction bases left unmatched: 15. The CDR3 loop spans 16 amino acids. DNA of the CDR3: TGCAGTGCTAGTGATTTCCTCGGGACAGGGGCTAGGGAGCAGTACTTC. Protein sequence: CSASDFLGTGAREQYF.

The chain couples TRBV4-2 to TRBJ2-7, with D perhaps TRBD2 (5 bases). Germline V gene data show CDR1 as LGHNA and CDR2 as YNFKEQ. The CDR3 totals 13 residues. V was cut by 4 bases and J by 5 bases, with 12 bases left in between. CDR3 sequence (DNA): TGTGCCAGCAGCCCAACGGGGAGCCACGAGCAGTACTTC. This gives the protein CASSPTGSHEQYF.

The V and J genes are TRBV5-1 and TRBJ1-1; tentatively, D is TRBD1 (5 bases). V lost 1 base to trimming and J lost 4 bases, with 14 bases between them. Germline V gives CDR1 SGHRS, CDR2 YFSETQ. The CDR3 sequence is 15 residues long. The CDR3: CASSLLGEGSTEAFF. The CDR3 nucleotides are TGCGCCAGCAGCTTGCTAGGGGAGGGGAGCACTGAAGCTTTCTTT.

The chain carries TRBV5-1 and TRBJ2-2, with TRBD1 matching 8 bases. The CDR3 length is 15 residues. Germline loops: CDR1 SGHRS, CDR2 YFSETQ. Germline trimming cut 3 bases from V and 6 bases from J; bases unmatched to any gene: 7. CDR3 DNA sequence: TGCGCCAGCAGCTCCCAGGGGGCCCCGGCCGGGGAGCTGTTTTTT. Protein sequence: CASSSQGAPAGELFF.

The chain links TRBV24-1 to TRBJ2-1, with TRBD2 identical over 10 bases. V dropped 5 bases and J dropped 7; count of bases not matched to a gene: 7. The CDR3 extends over 15 amino acids. The germline gives CDR1 KGHDR, CDR2 SFDVKD. CDR3 region: CATSGPGLALNEQFF. For the CDR3, the DNA is TGTGCCACCAGTGGTCCGGGACTAGCGCTTAATGAGCAGTTCTTC.

The chain carries TRBV19 and TRBJ2-7; no reliable D call. This CDR3 comprises 14 residues. Germline lookup yields CDR1 LNHDA and CDR2 SQIVND (reference sequence). V lost 3 bases, J lost 6 bases, and 15 bases lay in between. In DNA form, the CDR3 reads TGTGCCAGTAGTATCGGTAATAGTGACGGCGAGCAGTACTTC. Its protein is CASSIGNSDGEQYF.

This chain links TRBV7-9 with TRBJ2-5, with 10 bases identical to TRBD1. The CDR3 extends over 15 amino acids. CDR1 SEHNR and CDR2 FQNEAQ come from the germline V gene (reference sequence). The V and J ends lost 5 bases and 5 bases, in that order; junction bases with no gene match: 8. DNA of the CDR3: TGTGCCAGCAGCCTGACAGGGGGCTTAACGGAGACCCAGTACTTC. This translates into CASSLTGGLTETQYF.

This sequence joins TRBV6-5 and TRBJ2-7; 9 nucleotides align to TRBD1. CDR1 and CDR2 (germline): MNHEY, SVGAGI. J lost 5 bases, V lost 2 bases, and 4 bases had no gene match. This CDR3 spans 14 amino acids. This CDR3 reads CASSYGQGINEQYF. Here the CDR3 DNA reads TGTGCCAGCAGTTACGGACAGGGGATTAACGAGCAGTACTTC.

This chain uses TRBV7-9 with TRBJ2-1, with D hard to call. The germline V and J ends were trimmed by 2 bases and 6 bases, with 17 bases remaining between them. CDR1 SEHNR and CDR2 FQNEAQ come from the germline V gene (reference sequence). The CDR3 is 16 residues long. The CDR3: CASSLIDGLTFNEQFF. CDR3 in DNA: TGTGCCAGCAGCTTAATCGACGGGCTTACATTCAATGAGCAGTTCTTC.

The chain is built from TRBV5-1 and TRBJ1-1; 9 nucleotides line up with TRBD1. CDR3 length: 13 residues. The J segment lost 4 bases and the V segment lost 3 bases, leaving 1 base of the junction unmatched. Germline loops: CDR1 SGHRS, CDR2 YFSETQ. The CDR3 here is CASSWTGATEAFF. In nucleotides, the CDR3 is TGCGCCAGCAGCTGGACAGGGGCCACTGAAGCTTTCTTT.

The chain couples TRBV28 to TRBJ2-1, with TRBD2 as a possible D gene (5 bases). Germline CDR1 is MDHEN and CDR2 is SYDVKM. Between the trimmed V and J ends, which lost 5 bases and 3 bases, there was a span of 8 bases. CDR3 size: 13 residues. The CDR3 coding sequence is TGTGCCAGCAGTACGGGGATCTACAATGAGCAGTTCTTC. Protein sequence: CASSTGIYNEQFF.

The V and J genes are TRBV5-4 and TRBJ1-5; 9 positions agree with TRBD1. Losses at the gene ends were 4 bases for V and 5 bases for J; bases not matched to a gene: 1. CDR3 length equals 13 residues. Germline V gene sequence: CDR1 SGHNT, CDR2 YYREEE (reference sequence). The CDR3 DNA reads TGTGCCAGCAGCCGGGACAGGGATCAGCCCCAGCATTTT. It is translated as CASSRDRDQPQHF. The full variable domain, its missing parts supplied by reference TRBV5-4 and TRBJ1-5, is ETGVTQSPTHLIKTRGQQVTLRCSSQSGHNTVSWYQQALGQGPQFIFQYYREEENGRGNFPPRFSGLQFPNYSSELNVNALELDDSALYLCASSRDRDQPQHFGDGTRLSIL.

The V gene is TRBV7-2, the J gene TRBJ1-6, with unresolved D. Deletions cut 5 bases from V and 10 bases from J, with 9 bases between. The CDR3 consists of 12 residues. The germline gives CDR1 SGHTA, CDR2 FQGNSA. For the CDR3, the DNA is TGTGCCAGCAGCCACCTCGGGTCACCCCTCCACTTT. Translating it yields CASSHLGSPLHF.

The chain's CDR3 is CASSLNDRGNQPQHF. CDR3 sequence (DNA): TGTGCCAGCAGTTTAAATGACAGGGGCAATCAGCCCCAGCATTTT. The V gene is TRBV27, the J gene TRBJ1-5; TRBD1 matches at 7 bases. V was pared by 2 bases and J by 2 bases, with 3 bases of the junction left unmatched. Germline loops: CDR1 MNHEY, CDR2 SMNVEV (reference sequence). This CDR3 has 15 residues.

This chain joins TRBV7-2 and TRBJ1-5, with D unclear. Germline loops: CDR1 SGHTA, CDR2 FQGNSA. V lost 1 base to trimming and J lost 2 bases, with 12 bases between them. The CDR3 is 16 residues long. Written as DNA, the CDR3 is TGTGCCAGCAGCTTAGAGACACGCTGGGGCAATCAGCCCCAGCATTTT. Protein sequence: CASSLETRWGNQPQHF.

The chain joins TRBV18 to TRBJ1-1, with D possibly TRBD1 on 5 matching bases. Germline CDR1 reads KGHSH; CDR2 reads LQKENI. Trimming stripped 6 bases from V and 2 bases from J, with 19 bases between. There are 16 residues in the CDR3. The CDR3 DNA follows: TGTGCCAGCTCCCGGGGGAGGTATGGCAGCAACACTGAAGCTTTCTTT. Protein sequence: CASSRGRYGSNTEAFF.